This T cell receptor (beta chain) was observed in a study of blood T cell repertoires in COVID-19. Study-level information: Samples taken during acute and convalescent COVID-19 were collected in the United States, Italy and Spain.

A few counts support this clone. The table came from immunoSEQ multiplex PCR; TCRdb's copy has only in-frame clones and leaves some out. The sample lists fewer than 350,000 clones; 80% to 85% were seen once. The germline V gene has CDR1 MNHEY and CDR2 SMNVEV (reference sequence). Trimming cost V 6 bases and J 0 bases, with 18 bases left between them. The length of the CDR3 is 16 residues. V gene TRBV27 combines with J gene TRBJ2-7, with D perhaps TRBD1 (5 bases). This TCR was sampled from a woman aged 60-75 years with active or convalescent COVID-19. The sample was peripheral blood. The CDR3 nucleotides read TGTGCCAGCAGGCTAACACAGGATATGAGCTCCTACGAGCAGTACTTC. Protein: CASRLTQDMSSYEQYF.